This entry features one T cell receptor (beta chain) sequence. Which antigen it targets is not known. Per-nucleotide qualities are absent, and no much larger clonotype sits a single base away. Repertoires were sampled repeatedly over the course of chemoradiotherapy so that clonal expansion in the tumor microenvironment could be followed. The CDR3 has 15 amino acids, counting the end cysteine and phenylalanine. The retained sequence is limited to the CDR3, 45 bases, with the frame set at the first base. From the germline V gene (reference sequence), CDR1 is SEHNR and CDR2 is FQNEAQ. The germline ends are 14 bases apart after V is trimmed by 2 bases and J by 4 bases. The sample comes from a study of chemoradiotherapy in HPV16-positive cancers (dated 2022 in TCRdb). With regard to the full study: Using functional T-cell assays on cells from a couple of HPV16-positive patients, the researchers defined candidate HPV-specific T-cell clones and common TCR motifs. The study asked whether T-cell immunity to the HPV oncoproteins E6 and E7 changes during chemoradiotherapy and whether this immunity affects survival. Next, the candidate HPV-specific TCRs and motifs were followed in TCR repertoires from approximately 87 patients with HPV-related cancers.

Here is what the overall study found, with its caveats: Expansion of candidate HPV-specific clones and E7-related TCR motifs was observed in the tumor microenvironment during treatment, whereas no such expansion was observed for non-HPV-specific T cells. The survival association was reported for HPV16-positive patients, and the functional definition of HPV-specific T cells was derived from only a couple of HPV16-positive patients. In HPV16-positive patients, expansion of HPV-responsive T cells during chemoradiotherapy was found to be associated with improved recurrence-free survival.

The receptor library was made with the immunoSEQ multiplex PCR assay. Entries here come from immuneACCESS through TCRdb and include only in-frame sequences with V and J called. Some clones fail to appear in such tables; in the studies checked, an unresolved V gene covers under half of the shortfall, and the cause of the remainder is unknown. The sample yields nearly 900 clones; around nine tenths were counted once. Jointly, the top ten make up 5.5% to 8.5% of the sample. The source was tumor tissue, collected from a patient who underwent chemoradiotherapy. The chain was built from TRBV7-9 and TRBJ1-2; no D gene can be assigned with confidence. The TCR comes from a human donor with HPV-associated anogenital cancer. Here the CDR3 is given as CASSLTVQFSYGYTF. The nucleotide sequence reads TGTGCCAGCAGCTTAACTGTTCAGTTTTCCTATGGCTACACCTTC.